A selection of T cell receptor beta chains follows, all from one sample in a study of T cells after somatic rescue of genetic block. Profiling relied on immunoSEQ multiplex PCR, and the TCRdb table lists in-frame clones only, not all of them. Altogether 95,000 to 120,000 clones are present, just over 90% being singletons, with the ten largest covering roughly 1.4%. Source material: peripheral blood mononuclear cells (PBMCs). All receptors come from a young woman. The CDR3 runs from the conserved cysteine through the conserved F or W. D genes are given only for firm matches. Clone sizes are given selectively: once, few, many, or a class where the clone is expanded.

>TRBD1|TRBJ2-7|once|TRBV5-5
CASSVETGGLWSYEQYF
TGTGCCAGCAGCGTCGAGACAGGGGGCTTGTGGTCGTACGAGCAGTACTTC
>.|TRBJ2-1|.|TRBV28
CASSYSSMEQFF
TGTGCCAGCAGTTATTCCAGCATGGAGCAGTTCTTC
>TRBD2|TRBJ2-1|.|TRBV7-9
CASSPSGSYNEQFF
TGTGCCAGCAGCCCCAGCGGGAGCTACAATGAGCAGTTCTTC
>.|TRBJ1-4|.|TRBV4-1
CASSQPAATNEKLFF
TGCGCCAGCAGCCAACCAGCCGCAACTAATGAAAAACTGTTTTTT
>TRBD1|TRBJ2-7|.|TRBV18
CASSPSPDRAYEQYF
TGTGCCAGCTCACCATCCCCCGACAGGGCCTACGAGCAGTACTTC
>.|TRBJ1-2|.|TRBV27
CASSRSYTNYGYTF
TGTGCCAGCAGCCGAAGTTATACTAACTATGGCTACACCTTC
>.|TRBJ1-1|few|TRBV30
CAWNPRGSNTEAFF
TGTGCCTGGAACCCCAGGGGCTCGAACACTGAAGCTTTCTTT
>TRBD1|TRBJ1-2|once|TRBV2
CASRKGRQGANYGYTF
TGTGCCAGCAGAAAAGGCAGACAGGGAGCTAACTATGGCTACACCTTC
>.|TRBJ2-7|.|TRBV28
CASSRKGRIYEQYF
TGTGCCAGCAGCCGAAAGGGGCGGATCTACGAGCAGTACTTC
>TRBD1|TRBJ2-7|.|TRBV10-2
CASKDRRAYEQYF
TGCGCCAGCAAGGACAGGCGCGCCTACGAGCAGTACTTC
>.|TRBJ1-1|once|TRBV6-1
CASTRTRDKTEAFF
TGTGCCAGCACACGGACACGAGACAAAACTGAAGCTTTCTTT
>TRBD1|TRBJ2-7|.|TRBV6-4
CATRPGQGAYEQYF
TGTGCCACTCGCCCGGGACAGGGGGCCTACGAGCAGTACTTC
>TRBD2|TRBJ2-1|.|TRBV13
CASSRGGSSYNEQFF
TGTGCCAGCAGCCGCGGGGGGAGCTCCTACAATGAGCAGTTCTTC
>TRBD2|TRBJ2-1|.|TRBV5-1
CASSTTSGGAGDEQFF
TGCGCCAGCAGCACGACTAGCGGGGGGGCCGGAGATGAGCAGTTCTTC
>.|TRBJ1-2|once|TRBV5-4
CASSPLDKGYYGYTF
TGTGCCAGCAGCCCCCTCGATAAGGGATACTATGGCTACACCTTC
>.|TRBJ2-7|.|TRBV5-1
CASSLAERGTYEQYF
TGCGCCAGCAGCTTGGCCGAGAGGGGAACCTACGAGCAGTACTTC
>TRBD1|TRBJ1-2|.|TRBV30
CACPLQGIAGYTF
TGTGCCTGCCCGCTACAGGGGATCGCTGGCTACACCTTC
>.|TRBJ1-6|.|TRBV11-2
CASSLGRSVDNSPLHF
TGTGCCAGCAGCTTAGGTCGGTCAGTTGATAATTCACCCCTCCACTTT
>TRBD1|TRBJ1-4|.|TRBV27
CASSAGTGRGEKLFF
TGTGCCAGCAGTGCCGGGACAGGGAGAGGTGAAAAACTGTTTTTT
>.|TRBJ1-4|.|TRBV6-5
CASSYSAPITGEKLFF
TGTGCCAGCAGTTACTCGGCTCCGATTACTGGTGAAAAACTGTTTTTT
>TRBD2|TRBJ2-7|.|TRBV11-2
CASSLELAGGYEQYF
TGTGCCAGCAGCTTAGAGCTAGCGGGGGGCTACGAGCAGTACTTC
>TRBD2|TRBJ2-5|.|TRBV7-2
CASSVTSAQYF
TGTGCCAGCAGCGTGACTAGCGCTCAGTACTTC
>.|TRBJ1-2|.|TRBV18
CASSPGLDYGYTF
TGTGCCAGCTCACCAGGGTTGGACTATGGCTACACCTTC
>TRBD2|TRBJ2-1|.|TRBV19
CASTPGSGDFNEQFF
TGTGCCAGCACCCCGGGGAGCGGGGATTTTAATGAGCAGTTCTTC
>.|TRBJ2-5|.|TRBV5-6
CASSWPGGRGETQYF
TGTGCCAGCAGCTGGCCCGGAGGGCGCGGTGAGACCCAGTACTTC
>.|TRBJ2-3|.|TRBV5-1
CASSFRSDTQYF
TGCGCCAGCAGCTTCCGTTCGGATACGCAGTATTTT
>TRBD1|TRBJ1-4|.|TRBV5-6
CASSFDRGGEKLFF
TGTGCCAGCAGCTTCGACAGGGGGGGTGAAAAACTGTTTTTT
>TRBD1|TRBJ1-3|.|TRBV4-2
CASSQDGDSSYSGNTIYF
TGTGCCAGCAGCCAAGATGGGGACAGTTCCTACTCTGGAAACACCATATATTTT
>TRBD1|TRBJ2-7|.|TRBV7-9
CASSLVRDSPYEQYF
TGTGCCAGCAGCTTAGTCCGGGACAGTCCCTACGAGCAGTACTTC
>TRBD2|TRBJ2-7|.|TRBV7-2
CASSLEGGGAYEQYF
TGTGCCAGCAGCTTAGAGGGCGGGGGGGCCTACGAGCAGTACTTC
>.|TRBJ2-7|.|TRBV10-3
CAISAKVSRLGSSYEQYF
TGTGCCATCAGTGCCAAGGTTTCTCGCTTGGGGAGCTCCTACGAGCAGTACTTC
>TRBD1|TRBJ1-6|.|TRBV4-1
CASSPGQGYNSPLHF
TGCGCCAGCAGCCCTGGACAGGGCTATAATTCACCCCTCCACTTT
>TRBD1|TRBJ2-3|.|TRBV29-1
CSAPQGSADTQYF
TGCAGCGCGCCACAGGGGAGTGCAGATACGCAGTATTTT
>.|TRBJ1-1|few|TRBV19
CASSIRYNTEAFF
TGTGCCAGTAGTATCAGATATAACACTGAAGCTTTCTTT
>.|TRBJ1-1|.|TRBV2
CASSERMRTQAEAFF
TGTGCCAGCAGTGAAAGGATGAGGACGCAAGCTGAAGCTTTCTTT
>.|TRBJ1-1|.|TRBV2
CASREHRGPNTEAFF
TGTGCCAGCAGGGAACACCGGGGACCAAACACTGAAGCTTTCTTT
>TRBD1|TRBJ2-7|.|TRBV15
CATSRDSGQGSYEQYF
TGTGCCACCAGCAGAGATTCTGGACAGGGGTCCTACGAGCAGTACTTC
>TRBD2|TRBJ2-1|.|TRBV5-1
CASSFTSGGASSYNEQFF
TGCGCCAGCAGCTTCACTAGCGGGGGTGCTAGCTCCTACAATGAGCAGTTCTTC
>.|TRBJ1-4|.|TRBV7-2
CASSFRESGEKLFF
TGTGCCAGCAGCTTTCGGGAATCTGGAGAAAAACTGTTTTTT
>.|TRBJ1-2|.|TRBV19
CASRKMRRRNPNYGYTF
TGTGCCAGTAGAAAGATGAGGCGCAGGAATCCCAACTATGGCTACACCTTC
>.|TRBJ2-2|.|TRBV27
CASSKDRPGATGELFF
TGTGCCAGCAGTAAGGATCGACCGGGGGCCACCGGGGAGCTGTTTTTT
>.|TRBJ2-7|few|TRBV20-1
CSAPKYEQYF
TGCAGTGCCCCTAAATACGAGCAGTACTTC
>.|TRBJ2-2|.|TRBV9
CASSERGTTGELFF
TGTGCCAGCAGCGAGAGGGGGACCACCGGGGAGCTGTTTTTT
>.|TRBJ2-7|.|TRBV9
CASSVGWDTVPYF
TGTGCCAGCAGCGTGGGGTGGGACACCGTCCCGTACTTC
>.|TRBJ2-3|.|TRBV7-9
CASSLFLSTDTQYF
TGTGCCAGCAGCTTATTCTTGAGCACAGATACGCAGTATTTT
>.|TRBJ2-3|.|TRBV28
CASRGGSTDTQYF
TGTGCCAGCAGAGGGGGAAGCACAGATACGCAGTATTTT
>TRBD1|TRBJ1-4|.|TRBV27
CASSLPGGKTNEKLFF
TGTGCCAGCAGTTTACCAGGGGGGAAGACTAATGAAAAACTGTTTTTT
>TRBD2|TRBJ2-3|once|TRBV5-1
CASSLTSGASTDTQYF
TGCGCCAGCAGTTTGACTAGCGGGGCTAGCACAGATACGCAGTATTTT
>.|TRBJ1-1|.|TRBV7-9
CASSLDTGNTEAFF
TGTGCCAGCAGCTTAGACACGGGAAACACTGAAGCTTTCTTT
>.|TRBJ1-2|.|TRBV5-6
CASSLAGGFYGYTF
TGTGCCAGCAGCTTGGCGGGGGGGTTCTATGGCTACACCTTC
>.|TRBJ2-1|.|TRBV28
CASSLLRDEQFF
TGTGCCAGCAGTTTGCTCCGCGATGAGCAGTTCTTC
>.|TRBJ1-4|.|TRBV14
CASSHLQTAGTTEKLFF
TGTGCCAGCAGCCACCTCCAGACGGCTGGGACGACCGAAAAACTGTTTTTT
>.|TRBJ2-2|.|TRBV7-2
CASSPGEGWFAGELFF
TGTGCCAGCAGCCCAGGGGAGGGCTGGTTCGCCGGGGAGCTGTTTTTT
>TRBD1|TRBJ2-3|.|TRBV2
CASADRGDTQYF
TGTGCCAGCGCAGACAGGGGAGATACGCAGTATTTT
>.|TRBJ1-2|.|TRBV30
CAWSRGGYTF
TGTGCCTGGAGTCGGGGTGGCTACACCTTC
>TRBD1|TRBJ1-2|.|TRBV7-9
CASSSSRGAVGYTF
TGTGCCAGCAGCTCCTCCAGGGGGGCTGTTGGCTACACCTTC
>TRBD1|TRBJ1-4|once|TRBV6-5
CASSLGQGRNEKLFF
TGTGCCAGCAGCCTCGGACAGGGCCGAAATGAAAAACTGTTTTTT
>TRBD1|TRBJ2-3|.|TRBV7-2
CASSTRQGGTDTQYF
TGTGCCAGCAGCACCAGACAGGGCGGAACAGATACGCAGTATTTT
>TRBD2|TRBJ2-3|few|TRBV6-5
CASRERGAGDTQYF
TGTGCCAGCAGGGAGCGGGGGGCCGGGGATACGCAGTATTTT